This TCR beta chain appears in the sequencing data of a study of cytomegalovirus exposure and HLA in healthy donors (dated by TCRdb to the late 2010s). For the study in its entirety: An earlier analysis of approximately 640 of the donors reported 250 to 350 Gb of sequence data and around 110 million unique TCR beta sequences from about 179 million T cells. In the later analysis, no new phenotypic data were used to find candidate immune exposures; instead, reliance was placed on TCR beta sequences and their occurrence across donors. Both class I and class II loci were covered by HLA typing, at four-digit resolution. Alongside the repertoire data, information on donor age, sex, ethnicity and CMV serostatus was compiled. A later analysis re-analyzed previously published TCR beta repertoires from 600 to 850 donors and added high-resolution HLA genotyping to study TCR occurrence patterns. A later genetic analysis used genome-wide SNP genotypes for 398 of the 666 donors, treating that subset as a discovery cohort. The study combined high-throughput TCR immunosequencing, statistical association of individual TCRs with disease status, and machine learning to predict cytomegalovirus infection status. The T cell repertoires of 666 subjects were profiled by immunosequencing and related to cytomegalovirus serostatus. Around 330 gigabases of sequencing data and about 92 million unique TCR sequences made up an early release that covered roughly 670 HLA-typed donors. In an earlier analysis of more than 550 of the donors, high-throughput TCR beta sequencing was used to judge whether each TCR beta V gene segment behaved as functional or pseudogenic. Along with the 666-subject first cohort, a separate validation cohort of over a hundred different subjects was used. Typing coverage varied by locus: 629-630 donors for A, B, C, DRB1 and DQB1; more than 500 for DQA1; over 600 for DPA1; about 450 for DPB1. Of the approximately 400 genotyped donors, 65% to 90% fell in the genetic ancestry cluster associated with self-reported Caucasian donors. All discovery cohort repertoires had been generated using a single sequencing platform. The study was designed to test whether signatures of past pathogen exposure could be identified by cataloging public T cell receptors. On average, 235,054 unique TCR beta nucleotide sequences were sequenced per donor among more than 350 genotyped donors of the cohort, with roughly 18% of those sequences being non-productive. Roughly five DR-DQ haplotypes were treated as single units for association and clustering because of strong linkage in the cohort.

In total, roughly 710 healthy bone marrow donors made up the cohort. At the time of sampling, all cohort members were nominally healthy, though unrecorded immune exposures were likely present. The donor tested CMV seronegative, placing the donor among the roughly 400 seronegative members of the cohort. Each donor provided a peripheral blood sample, and peripheral blood mononuclear cells were used for TCR beta sequencing. Genomic DNA extraction from the blood cell samples was performed with the Qiagen DNeasy Blood Extraction Kit. V has 1 base trimmed and J has 4 bases trimmed; junction bases matching no gene number 2. CDR1 and CDR2 (KGHSH, LQKENI) derive from the germline V gene. Taken from cysteine to phenylalanine, the CDR3 has 16 residues. Only the CDR3 DNA is retained, 48 bases long and in frame from the first base. Here is what the overall study found, with its caveats: A cluster of highly shared sequence variants was judged likely to represent a technical artifact of the sequencing pipeline. The authors suggested that the approach could potentially be generalized to other disease states and immunological phenotypes. In a later analysis, most CMV-associated TCR beta chains were found to appear HLA-restricted, with HLA associations seemingly driven largely by CMV exposure. Correlated functional status among segregating V segments might reflect linkage disequilibrium, but an unknown experimental factor could not be ruled out. In vitro tests confirmed that a few of the cytomegalovirus-associated TCR beta chains recognize cytomegalovirus antigens. Sequencing depth was assumed to be roughly uniform across donors in the presence/absence analyses, though that assumption may not hold. The study listed around 160 TCR beta chains as associated with cytomegalovirus. Only TCR beta chains were sequenced in this cohort, and the absence of alpha or paired-chain data limited detectable features. A later genetic analysis associated a missense DCLRE1C variant with V-gene and J-gene trimming of TCR beta chains, and an independent cohort replicated the association. The classifier was reported to diagnose cytomegalovirus status with high specificity and sensitivity in both the original and validation cohorts. In an earlier analysis of fewer than 700 of the donors, most TCR beta V segments appeared in productive rearrangements about 87% or about 30% of the time, broadly matching IMGT annotations. For the cohort, immune exposure information was limited to CMV serostatus. Most TCR sequences were observed very rarely across donors, whereas some public TCRs were present in many individuals. Specific HLA alleles were associated with 15,000 to 20,000 TCR beta sequences at a false discovery rate of 0.05 in a later analysis. A later analysis found that TCR association rates varied across HLA loci, with DRB1 alleles showing the most associated TCRs and HLA-C alleles the fewest. According to a later analysis, parvovirus B19, influenza, CMV and Epstein-Barr virus appeared linked to several top co-occurrence clusters. The earlier analysis of some 540 of the donors excluded roughly 17 rarely observed V segments, including chromosome 9 orphons, because counts were too low. Strong co-occurrence of HLA alleles, especially DR and DQ, made assigning TCR associations to individual alleles difficult. HLA typing was unavailable for some donors at each locus, so association tests used only the typed subset. Compared with equally common non-associated chains, HLA-associated TCR beta chains in a later analysis were more clonally expanded and had lower generation probabilities. In a later genetic analysis, fewer N-insertions in productive TCRs were reported among donors in an Asian-associated ancestry cluster than the roughly 700-donor mean. The 87-base-pair reads could not distinguish some IMGT-functional V segments, including TRBV6-2 and TRBV6-3, so those segments were excluded. A further reported finding was that TCR beta sequences accurately predicted the HLA-A and HLA-B alleles for most subjects in the first cohort.

Libraries were prepared through the immunoSEQ multiplex PCR assay. For the multiplex PCR, a mixture combining 60 forward primers for TCR Vbeta segments and 13 reverse primers for TCR Jbeta segments was used. The CDR3 region of rearranged TCR beta genes was amplified from genomic DNA by a multiplex PCR assay. The Illumina HiSeq System was used to sequence the amplified TCR beta libraries as 87-base-pair reads. In the source study's methods: In a later analysis, tens of millions of unique TCR beta chains were counted across the roughly 610 repertoires, and approximately 11 million of these chains were shared by at least two donors. Raw reads were error-corrected and collapsed into unique sequences with a nearest-neighbor algorithm that merged closely related sequences to remove PCR and sequencing errors. To assign V, D and J gene segments, CDR3 sequences were aligned to IMGT reference sequences. For a sequence to be retained, at least a six-nucleotide match to both a V gene segment and a J gene segment was required. Rearrangements were classified as productive when the CDR3 lacked stop codons and remained in frame with V and J, and all other rearrangements were classified as non-productive. CDR3 was defined by IMGT convention, running from the second conserved V-encoded cysteine to the conserved J-encoded phenylalanine. The earlier analysis of more than 450 of the donors excluded sequences that lacked an unambiguous match to a single V gene segment. An earlier analysis of under 750 of the donors called V segments functional above 56.7% productive rearrangements and segregating when the between-donor standard deviation exceeded 5%. To diagnose cytomegalovirus status from the catalog of TCR beta chain sequences, a statistical classification framework was built. In a later analysis, V and J genes were assigned by comparing TCR nucleotide sequences against IMGT/GENE-DB human TR gene sequences. In a later analysis, CDR3 sequences and most-parsimonious VDJ recombination scenarios were assigned using the TCRdist pipeline. A later analysis defined each TCR beta chain by its CDR3 amino acid sequence plus V-gene family, and excluded reads lacking a unique V-gene family. In a later analysis, around 650 highly shared, low-generation-probability nucleotide sequences were removed to address suspected cross-contamination and a sequencing artifact. In a later analysis, a clonal expansion index for each public chain was calculated from normalized within-repertoire ranks of inferred template counts. In a later analysis, generation probabilities were computed with a VDJ recombination model fitted to out-of-frame rearrangements, and the resulting probabilities were checked against IGoR. Hypergeometric tests were used in a later analysis to score TCR-TCR, TCR-HLA and TCR-CMV co-occurrence, with a repertoire-size bias correction applied to the TCR pairs. A later analysis estimated false discovery rates by permuting HLA or CMV assignments 20 times. A later analysis grouped co-occurring TCRs with DBSCAN, adding TCRdist sequence similarity when clustering within HLA-allele-positive subsets. Repertoires with fewer than 30,000 or more than 120,000 public chains, plus five repertoires with anomalous nucleotide sharing, were excluded from co-occurrence clustering. Drawn from immuneACCESS, this table holds only the in-frame rearrangements with V and J called that TCRdb kept. Clones are partly lost; checked studies trace under half to an unresolved V gene and leave the rest unexplained. V, J and clone size are taken as reported in that table, and D and trimming were inferred from the DNA itself. The sample table records 150,000 to 200,000 clones; about three quarters of these occur just once. The top ten constitute over 2.5% of the sample.

Comment on this clone: Its antigen has not been determined. Base qualities are not recorded, but no much larger clone differs from it by a single base.

The material sequenced was PBMCs. The sequence links TRBV18 to TRBJ2-1, with 12 middle bases fitting TRBD2. The receptor was isolated from a female donor in good health and CMV-seronegative. The nucleotides read TGTGCCAGCTCACCACGGACTAGCGGGGAATACAATGAGCAGTTCTTC. This is translated as CASSPRTSGEYNEQFF.